This entry features one TCR beta chain sequence. Its antigen is unidentified. The data were taken from a study of STAT5B mutations in CD4+ large granular lymphocyte leukemia. Study findings and constraints: Compared with healthy controls (2/35), patient top clones favored TRBV06 (8/27). Patient CD4-sorted repertoires stayed more clonal than healthy ones after leukemic-clone removal.

Original methodology: A productive frequency of 2.59 x 10-5 was the lowest detectable. Measured with immunoSEQ multiplex PCR; TCRdb has only the in-frame clones, and not every one. The V and J calls and clone size come from that table; D and trimming were worked out from the DNA. The data contain under 25,000 clones, 60% to 80% of them singletons. Trimming took 4 bases from V and 1 from J; bases not matched to a gene: 4. CDR1 SGHRS and CDR2 YFSETQ come from the germline V gene. This CDR3 contains 16 residues. Sequenced: CD4+ T cells from blood buffy coats. This chain uses TRBV5-1 with TRBJ1-6, with TRBD1 matching 8 bases. The TCR was taken from a human donor in good health. CDR3 in amino acids: CASSLRQGSYNSPLHF. The CDR3 DNA follows: TGCGCCAGCAGCCTCAGACAGGGGTCCTATAATTCACCCCTCCACTTT.